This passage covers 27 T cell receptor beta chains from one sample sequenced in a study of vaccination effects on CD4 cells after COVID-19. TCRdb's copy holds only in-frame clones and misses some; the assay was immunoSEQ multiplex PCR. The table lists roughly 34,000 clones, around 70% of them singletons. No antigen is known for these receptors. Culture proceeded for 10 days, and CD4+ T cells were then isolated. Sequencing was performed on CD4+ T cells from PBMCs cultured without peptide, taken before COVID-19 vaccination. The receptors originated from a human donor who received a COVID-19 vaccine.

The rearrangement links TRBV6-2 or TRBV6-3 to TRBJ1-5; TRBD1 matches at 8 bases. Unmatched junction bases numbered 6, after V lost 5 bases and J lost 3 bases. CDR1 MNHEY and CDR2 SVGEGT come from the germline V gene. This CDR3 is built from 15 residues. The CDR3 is CASSGWTGINQPQHF. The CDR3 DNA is TGTGCCAGCAGTGGTTGGACAGGGATCAATCAGCCCCAGCATTTT.

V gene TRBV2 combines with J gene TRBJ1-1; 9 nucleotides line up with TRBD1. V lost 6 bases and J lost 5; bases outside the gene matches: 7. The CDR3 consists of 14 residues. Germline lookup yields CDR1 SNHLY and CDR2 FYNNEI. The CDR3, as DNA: TGTGCCAGCAGGGACACAGGGGGCGGGACTGAAGCTTTCTTT. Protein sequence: CASRDTGGGTEAFF.

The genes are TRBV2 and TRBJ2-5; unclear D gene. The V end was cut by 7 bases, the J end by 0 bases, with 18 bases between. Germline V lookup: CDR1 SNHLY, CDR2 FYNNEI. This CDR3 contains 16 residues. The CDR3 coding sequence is TGTGCCAGCACCACAGAATTGGTGGGCAACCAAGAGACCCAGTACTTC. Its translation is CASTTELVGNQETQYF.

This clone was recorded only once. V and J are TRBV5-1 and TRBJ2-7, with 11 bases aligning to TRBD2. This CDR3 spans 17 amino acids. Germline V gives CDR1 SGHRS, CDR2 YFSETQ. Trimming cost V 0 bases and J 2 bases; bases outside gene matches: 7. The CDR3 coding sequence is TGCGCCAGCAGCTTGGCGCTAGCGGGGGGCGTACCCTACGAGCAGTACTTC. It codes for CASSLALAGGVPYEQYF.

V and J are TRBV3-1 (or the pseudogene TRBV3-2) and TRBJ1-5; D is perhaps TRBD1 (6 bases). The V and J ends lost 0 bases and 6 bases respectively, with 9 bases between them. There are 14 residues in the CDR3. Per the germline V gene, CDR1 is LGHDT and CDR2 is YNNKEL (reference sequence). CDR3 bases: TGTGCCAGCAGCCAAGACCCAGGGGTTCAGCCCCAGCATTTT. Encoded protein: CASSQDPGVQPQHF.

Written as DNA, the CDR3 is TGTGCCAGCAGCCCGACAGGGGGCGGGGTAAGAGGCTACACCTTC. Amino acid sequence: CASSPTGGGVRGYTF. The chain employs TRBV7-9 and TRBJ1-2; TRBD1 agrees at 10 bases. V trimming: 5 bases; J trimming: 8 bases; junction bases outside the gene matches: 11. Germline CDR1 reads SEHNR; CDR2 reads FQNEAQ (reference sequence). CDR3 length: 15 amino acids.

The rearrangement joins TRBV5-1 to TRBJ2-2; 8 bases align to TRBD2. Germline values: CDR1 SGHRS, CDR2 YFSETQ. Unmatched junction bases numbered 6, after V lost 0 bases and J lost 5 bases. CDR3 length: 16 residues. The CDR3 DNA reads TGCGCCAGCAGCTTGGCCGGGGTAGCGGGAACCGGGGAGCTGTTTTTT. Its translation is CASSLAGVAGTGELFF.

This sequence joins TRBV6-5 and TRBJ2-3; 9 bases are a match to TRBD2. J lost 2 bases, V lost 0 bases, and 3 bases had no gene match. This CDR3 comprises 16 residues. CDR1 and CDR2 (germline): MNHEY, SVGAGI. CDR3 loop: CASSYSSGGNTDTQYF. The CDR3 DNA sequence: TGTGCCAGCAGTTACTCGAGCGGGGGGAACACAGATACGCAGTATTTT.

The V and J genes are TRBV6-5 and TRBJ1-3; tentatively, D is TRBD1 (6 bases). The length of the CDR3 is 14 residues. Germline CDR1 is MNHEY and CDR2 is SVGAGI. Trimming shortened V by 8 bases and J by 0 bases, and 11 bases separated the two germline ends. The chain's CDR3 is CASVQGDSGNTIYF. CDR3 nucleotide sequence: TGTGCCAGCGTACAGGGAGACTCTGGAAACACCATATATTTT.

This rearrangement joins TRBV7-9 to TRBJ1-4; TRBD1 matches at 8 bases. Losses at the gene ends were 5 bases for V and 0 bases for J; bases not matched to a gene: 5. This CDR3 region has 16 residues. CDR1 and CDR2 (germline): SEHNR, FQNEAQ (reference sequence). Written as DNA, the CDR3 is TGTGCCAGCAGCGCCGAGGGACAGGCAACTAATGAAAAACTGTTTTTT. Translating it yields CASSAEGQATNEKLFF.

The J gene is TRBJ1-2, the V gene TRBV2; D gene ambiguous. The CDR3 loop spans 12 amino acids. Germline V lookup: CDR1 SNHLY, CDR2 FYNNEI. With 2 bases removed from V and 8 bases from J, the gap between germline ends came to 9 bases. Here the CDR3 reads CASSEKGYGYTF. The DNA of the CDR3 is TGTGCCAGCAGTGAAAAGGGCTACGGCTACACCTTC.

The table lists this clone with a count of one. CDR3 DNA: TGTGCCAGTAGCCTTAGACAGGGATTAAATCCCCAGCATTTT. This sequence encodes CASSLRQGLNPQHF. The rearrangement uses TRBV19 and TRBJ1-5; 7 positions agree with TRBD1. Trimming took 6 bases from V and 10 from J; bases not matched to a gene: 12. CDR1 is LNHDA and CDR2 is SQIVND in the germline V gene (reference sequence). CDR3 length: 14 amino acids.

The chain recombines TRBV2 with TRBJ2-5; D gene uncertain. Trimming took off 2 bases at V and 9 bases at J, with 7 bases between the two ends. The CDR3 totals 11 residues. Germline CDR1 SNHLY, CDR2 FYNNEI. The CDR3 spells CASSEMVAQYF. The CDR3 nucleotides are TGTGCCAGCAGTGAAATGGTGGCCCAGTACTTC.

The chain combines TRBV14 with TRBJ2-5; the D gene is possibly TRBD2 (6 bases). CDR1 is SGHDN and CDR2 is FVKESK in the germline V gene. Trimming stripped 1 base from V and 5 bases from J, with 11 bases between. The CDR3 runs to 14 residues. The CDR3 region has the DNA TGTGCCAGCAGCCAAGTTGCGGGGTGGGAGACCCAGTACTTC. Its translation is CASSQVAGWETQYF. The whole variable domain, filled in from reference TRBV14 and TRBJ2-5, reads EAGVTQFPSHSVIEKGQTVTLRCDPISGHDNLYWYRRVMGKEIKFLLHFVKESKQDESGMPNNRFLAERTGGTYSTLKVQPAELEDSGVYFCASSQVAGWETQYFGPGTRLLVL.

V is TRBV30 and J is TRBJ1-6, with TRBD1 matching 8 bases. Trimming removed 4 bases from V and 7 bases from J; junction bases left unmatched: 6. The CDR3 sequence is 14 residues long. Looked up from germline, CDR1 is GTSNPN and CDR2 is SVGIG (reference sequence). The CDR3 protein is CAWIDRGSNSPLHF. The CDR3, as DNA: TGTGCCTGGATCGACAGGGGCTCCAATTCACCCCTCCACTTT.

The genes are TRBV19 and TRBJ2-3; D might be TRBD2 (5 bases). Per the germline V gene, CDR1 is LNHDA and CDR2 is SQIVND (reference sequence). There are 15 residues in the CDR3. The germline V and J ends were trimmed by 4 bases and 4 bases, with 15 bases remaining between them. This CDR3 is CASSKAWETSDTQYF. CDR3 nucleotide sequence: TGTGCCAGTAGTAAGGCGTGGGAGACTTCAGATACGCAGTATTTT.

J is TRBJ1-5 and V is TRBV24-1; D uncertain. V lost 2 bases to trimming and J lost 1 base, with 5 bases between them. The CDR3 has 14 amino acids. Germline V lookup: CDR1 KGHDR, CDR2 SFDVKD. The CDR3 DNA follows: TGTGCCACCAGTGATTCCGCCAGCAATCAGCCCCAGCATTTT. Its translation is CATSDSASNQPQHF.

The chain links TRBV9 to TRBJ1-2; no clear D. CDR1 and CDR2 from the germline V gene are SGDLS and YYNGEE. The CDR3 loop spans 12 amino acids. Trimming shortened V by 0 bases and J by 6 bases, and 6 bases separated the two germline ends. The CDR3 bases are TGTGCCAGCAGCGTAGATACGAATGGCTACACCTTC. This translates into CASSVDTNGYTF.

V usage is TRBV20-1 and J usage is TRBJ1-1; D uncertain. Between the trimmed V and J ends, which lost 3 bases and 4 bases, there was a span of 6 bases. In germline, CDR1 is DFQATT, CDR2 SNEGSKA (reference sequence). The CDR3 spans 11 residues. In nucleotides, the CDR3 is TGCAGTGCTAGTTGGGGCACTGAAGCTTTCTTT. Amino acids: CSASWGTEAFF.

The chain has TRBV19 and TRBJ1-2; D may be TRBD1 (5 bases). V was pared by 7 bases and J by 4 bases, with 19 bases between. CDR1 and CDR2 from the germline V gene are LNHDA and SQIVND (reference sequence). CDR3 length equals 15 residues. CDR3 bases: TGTGCCAGTACCCGGCAGGGCCTTACCACCTATGGCTACACCTTC. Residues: CASTRQGLTTYGYTF.

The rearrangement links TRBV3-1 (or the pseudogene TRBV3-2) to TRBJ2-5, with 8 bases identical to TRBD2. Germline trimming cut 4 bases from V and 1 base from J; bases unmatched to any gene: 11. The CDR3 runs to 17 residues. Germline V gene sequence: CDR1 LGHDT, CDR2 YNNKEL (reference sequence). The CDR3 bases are TGTGCCAGCAGCCCGCCGGTCGCCGGGACTAGCCAAGAGACCCAGTACTTC. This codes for CASSPPVAGTSQETQYF.

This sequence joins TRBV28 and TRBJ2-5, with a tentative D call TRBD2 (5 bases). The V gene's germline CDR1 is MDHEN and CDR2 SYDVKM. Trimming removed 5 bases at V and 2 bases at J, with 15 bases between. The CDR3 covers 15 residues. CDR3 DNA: TGTGCCAGCAGTGAGGGCAGGAGGCCACAAGAGACCCAGTACTTC. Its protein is CASSEGRRPQETQYF.

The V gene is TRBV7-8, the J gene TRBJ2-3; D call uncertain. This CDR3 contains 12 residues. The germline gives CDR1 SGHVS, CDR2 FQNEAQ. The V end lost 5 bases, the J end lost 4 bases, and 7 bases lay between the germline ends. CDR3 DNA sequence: TGTGCCAGCAGCGGGCGGTCAGATACGCAGTATTTT. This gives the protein CASSGRSDTQYF.

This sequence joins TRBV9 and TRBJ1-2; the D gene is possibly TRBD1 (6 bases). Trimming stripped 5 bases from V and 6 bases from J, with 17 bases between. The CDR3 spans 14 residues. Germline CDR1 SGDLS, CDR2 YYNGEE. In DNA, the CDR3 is TGTGCCAGCAGTTCCCAGGGGAGGTGGGATGGCTACACCTTC. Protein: CASSSQGRWDGYTF.

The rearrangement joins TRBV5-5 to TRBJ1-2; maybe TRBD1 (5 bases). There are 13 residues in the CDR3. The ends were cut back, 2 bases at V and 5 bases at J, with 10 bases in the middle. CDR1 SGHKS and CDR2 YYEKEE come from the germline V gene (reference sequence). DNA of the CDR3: TGTGCCAGCAGCTTCCTACAGGAGTATGGCTACACCTTC. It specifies CASSFLQEYGYTF.

CDR3 amino acids: CASSRGLLETQYF. The CDR3 DNA reads as TGCGCCAGCAGCCGGGGACTGCTGGAGACCCAGTACTTC. The chain has TRBV10-2 and TRBJ2-5, with D perhaps matching TRBD2 (6 bases). The germline gives CDR1 WSHSY, CDR2 SAAADI. This CDR3 is built from 13 residues. V lost 6 bases and J lost 5, with 13 bases in between.

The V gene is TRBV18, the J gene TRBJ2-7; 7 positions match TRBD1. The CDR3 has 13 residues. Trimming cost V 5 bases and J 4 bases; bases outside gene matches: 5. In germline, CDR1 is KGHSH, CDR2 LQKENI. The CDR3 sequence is CASSSYRGYEQYF. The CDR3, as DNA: TGTGCCAGCTCAAGTTACAGGGGATACGAGCAGTACTTC.